A selection of T cell receptor beta chains follows, all from one sample in a study of cytomegalovirus exposure and HLA in healthy donors. Clones were sequenced by immunoSEQ multiplex PCR, and TCRdb holds only the in-frame ones, with some missing. The sample comprises 150,000 to 250,000 clones, roughly 82% of which are singletons, and about an eighth rests with the top ten. Input material: PBMCs. All receptors derive from a woman in her twenties or thirties in good health and CMV-seropositive. Both conserved end residues are part of each CDR3. Each record gives: J gene, V gene, clone size, D gene, CDR3 DNA, CDR3 protein. The D gene is left open where the match is weak. Only some rows state a clone size, as once, few, many or a class for expanded clones.

>TRBJ2-2|TRBV6-5|few|-
TGTGCCAGCAGTTCCGCCGGGGAGCTGTTTTTT
CASSSAGELFF
>TRBJ2-3|TRBV29-1|-|-
TGCAGCGGGAGCGGGAGCACAGATACGCAGTATTTT
CSGSGSTDTQYF
>TRBJ1-3|TRBV4-2|-|TRBD1
TGTGCCAGCAGCTTAACAGGGGACGGAAACACCATATATTTT
CASSLTGDGNTIYF
>TRBJ1-1|TRBV5-1|-|-
TGCGCCAGCATCGACAGAGATCACATGAACACTGAAGCTTTCTTT
CASIDRDHMNTEAFF
>TRBJ2-7|TRBV19|-|TRBD1
TGTGCCAGTAGTATTGGAGGGACAGGGAACGCCGAGCAGTACTTC
CASSIGGTGNAEQYF
>TRBJ1-1|TRBV4-1|once|TRBD1
TGCGCCAGCAGACCGGACAGGGGCTTGGATGAAGCTTTCTTT
CASRPDRGLDEAFF
>TRBJ1-5|TRBV6-1|-|TRBD1
TGTGCCAGCAGTGAATCCGGGACAGGGAATCAGCCCCAGCATTTT
CASSESGTGNQPQHF
>TRBJ2-7|TRBV11-1|once|-
TGTGCCAGCAGCTTCTTCGGGGTACCGCCCGAGCAGTACTTC
CASSFFGVPPEQYF
>TRBJ1-2|TRBV28|once|-
TGTGCCAGCAGTTTATTAACAGGGACGCTTATTGATGGCTACACCTTC
CASSLLTGTLIDGYTF
>TRBJ2-1|TRBV11-2|-|TRBD1
TGTGCCAGCAGCTTAGAACAGGGGGTCTACAATGAGCAGTTCTTC
CASSLEQGVYNEQFF
>TRBJ1-5|TRBV15|-|-
TGTGCCACCAGCAGTGATTTACAGGTATATAGCAATCAGCCCCAGCATTTT
CATSSDLQVYSNQPQHF
>TRBJ1-2|TRBV6-1|-|-
TGTGCCAGCAGTTTCTCAGGCGGGGATGGCTACACCTTC
CASSFSGGDGYTF
>TRBJ1-2|TRBV30|-|-
TGTGCCTGGACCTCGACTTCTTCCGGCGGCTACACCTTC
CAWTSTSSGGYTF
>TRBJ2-7|TRBV28|once|-
TGTGCCGCCTATACCTACTCCTACGAGCAGTACTTC
CAAYTYSYEQYF
>TRBJ2-7|TRBV7-2|-|TRBD2
TGTGCCAGCAGCATTAGCGGGTGGGACGATGGTAGAAAATCCTACGAGCAGTACTTC
CASSISGWDDGRKSYEQYF
>TRBJ2-2|TRBV6-1|-|-
TGTGCCAGCAGTGCAATACAGAACACCGGGGAGCTGTTTTTT
CASSAIQNTGELFF
>TRBJ1-1|TRBV6-5|-|-
TGTGCCAGCAGTTACGCGCGGAACACTGAAGCTTTCTTT
CASSYARNTEAFF
>TRBJ2-5|TRBV9|-|-
TGTGCCAGCAGCGTAGGGACAGATCAAGAGACCCAGTACTTC
CASSVGTDQETQYF